Listed below are T cell receptor beta chains from one sample, sequenced in a study of T-cell reconstitution after alpha-beta-depleted transplantation in children. TCRdb analysed the PCR reads with MiXCR anew, one entry per CDR3 protein. The sample has about 900,000 distinct CDR3 sequences; under 30% are singletons. The material sequenced was PBMCs, mostly from graft donor cells, taken 360 days after TCRalphabeta/CD19-depleted stem cell transplant. Receptors originate from a boy less than two years old who had a stem cell transplant for SCID, so the T cells may come from the graft donor. The CDR3 runs from the conserved cysteine through the conserved F or W. D genes are given only for firm matches. Where a row states a size, it is once, few, many or the class of an expanded clone; other rows omit it.

TRBV7-9	TRBJ2-1	many	-	CASSLGTGGEQFF	TGTGCCAGCAGCTTGGGGACTGGCGGTGAGCAGTTCTTC
TRBV7-2	TRBJ2-5	few	-	CASSTRKPQETQYF	TGTGCCAGCAGTACCCGGAAACCCCAAGAGACCCAGTACTTC
TRBV19	TRBJ1-5	-	-	CASSITGQGPQPQHF	TGTGCCAGTAGTATAACCGGTCAGGGGCCCCAGCCCCAGCATTTT
TRBV12-3/TRBV12-4	TRBJ1-1	-	TRBD1	CASRRQGGATEAFF	TGTGCCAGCAGGCGACAGGGGGGGGCCACTGAAGCTTTCTTT
TRBV4-1	TRBJ1-2	few	-	CASSQGWGNYGYTF	TGCGCCAGCAGCCAAGGCTGGGGGAACTATGGCTACACCTTC
TRBV20-1	TRBJ2-5	few	-	CSARRQGRAETQYF	TGCAGTGCTAGGCGACAGGGGAGGGCAGAGACCCAGTACTTC
TRBV24-1	TRBJ1-5	-	-	CATSDARTPGNQPQHF	TGTGCCACCAGTGATGCCCGGACACCCGGCAATCAGCCCCAGCATTTT
TRBV10-3	TRBJ2-7	-	-	CAISEGGTYEQYF	TGTGCCATCAGTGAGGGGGGGACCTACGAGCAGTACTTC
TRBV28	TRBJ2-2	-	-	CASIGLANTGELFF	TGTGCCAGCATTGGGCTAGCAAACACCGGGGAGCTGTTTTTT
TRBV3-1	TRBJ2-2	-	TRBD1	CASSQVGQGAPGELFF	TGTGCCAGCAGCCAGGTGGGACAGGGGGCGCCCGGGGAGCTGTTTTTT
TRBV2	TRBJ2-3	-	-	CASRYNRPITDTQYF	TGTGCCAGCAGGTATAACAGACCCATCACAGATACGCAGTATTTT
TRBV4-1	TRBJ2-7	few	TRBD1	CASSQEKDRAYEQYF	TGCGCCAGCAGCCAAGAAAAGGACAGGGCCTACGAGCAGTACTTC
TRBV6-1	TRBJ2-3	few	TRBD1	CATTGSGQGTDTQYF	TGTGCCACCACGGGGTCGGGACAGGGGACCGATACGCAGTATTTT
TRBV7-8	TRBJ2-5	-	-	CASSWGLTGETQYF	TGTGCCAGCAGCTGGGGACTCACGGGAGAGACCCAGTACTTC
TRBV12-3/TRBV12-4	TRBJ2-1	few	-	CASSLGLATNNEQFF	TGTGCCAGCAGTTTAGGTCTAGCGACGAACAATGAGCAGTTCTTC
TRBV5-1	TRBJ2-7	-	-	CASSLADRLFYEQYF	TGCGCCAGCAGCTTGGCGGACAGACTATTCTACGAGCAGTACTTC
TRBV2	TRBJ2-7	-	-	CASSEEGPFVTSEQYF	TGTGCCAGCAGTGAAGAGGGGCCGTTTGTCACCTCCGAGCAGTACTTC
TRBV5-1	TRBJ2-6	-	-	CASSLDTAAGANVLTF	TGCGCCAGCAGCTTGGATACAGCAGCTGGGGCCAACGTCCTGACTTTC
TRBV6-5	TRBJ1-1	few	-	CASSYGRVGEAFF	TGTGCCAGCAGTTACGGGCGGGTCGGTGAAGCTTTCTTT
TRBV12-3/TRBV12-4	TRBJ1-5	few	-	CASSGGGLSNQPQHF	TGTGCCAGCAGCGGGGGGGGCCTTAGCAATCAGCCCCAGCATTTT
TRBV4-1	TRBJ2-7	many	-	CASSQDLERTARSEQYF	TGCGCCAGCAGCCAAGATCTTGAGAGGACGGCCCGCAGCGAGCAGTACTTC
TRBV7-9	TRBJ1-1	few	-	CASSFSSLPGTEAFF	TGTGCCAGCAGCTTTTCATCCCTCCCTGGGACTGAAGCTTTCTTT
TRBV28	TRBJ2-7	few	-	CASSGGTSNYEQYF	TGTGCCAGCAGCGGAGGGACGAGCAACTACGAGCAGTACTTC
TRBV7-8	TRBJ2-3	-	TRBD1	CASSFIGGPPDTQYF	TGTGCCAGCAGCTTCATAGGGGGCCCCCCAGATACGCAGTATTTT
TRBV28	TRBJ2-3	once	TRBD1	CASNSPRGRTDTQYF	TGTGCCAGCAATTCGCCTAGGGGGCGCACAGATACGCAGTATTTT
TRBV9	TRBJ2-3	-	TRBD2	CASSGRAGGPEDTQYF	TGTGCCAGCAGCGGGAGAGCGGGGGGCCCTGAGGATACGCAGTATTTT
TRBV7-9	TRBJ1-1	-	TRBD1	CASSSAREGAYWTEAFF	TGTGCCAGCAGCTCCGCTAGAGAGGGGGCGTATTGGACTGAAGCTTTCTTT
TRBV6-1	TRBJ2-3	-	TRBD2	CASSPPGGGKDTQYF	TGTGCCAGCAGCCCCCCCGGGGGGGGAAAAGATACGCAGTATTTT
TRBV20-1	TRBJ2-5	few	-	CSATALRRETQYF	TGCAGTGCTACCGCACTGAGAAGGGAGACCCAGTACTTC
TRBV6-2/TRBV6-3	TRBJ1-5	few	-	CASSYGQAGNQPQHF	TGTGCCAGCAGTTATGGGCAGGCGGGCAATCAGCCCCAGCATTTT
TRBV21-1	TRBJ1-5	-	-	CASSKEGDGNQPQHF	TGTGCCAGCAGCAAAGAAGGGGACGGCAATCAGCCCCAGCATTTT
TRBV30	TRBJ2-1	-	-	CAWRHRKTYNEQFF	TGTGCCTGGAGACATCGAAAGACTTACAATGAGCAGTTCTTC
TRBV3-1	TRBJ1-1	-	-	CASSLTGGGLNTEAFF	TGTGCCAGCAGCTTAACCGGGGGGGGCCTGAACACTGAAGCTTTCTTT
TRBV5-1	TRBJ2-2	-	-	CASSSLGVSNTGELFF	TGCGCCAGCAGCTCCCTTGGGGTATCGAACACCGGGGAGCTGTTTTTT
TRBV7-2	TRBJ2-7	few	-	CASSLATGRPHSPYSYEQYF	TGTGCCAGCAGCTTAGCCACAGGCCGACCGCACTCGCCTTACTCCTACGAGCAGTACTTC
TRBV20-1	TRBJ2-4	-	-	CSASEARGKNIQYF	TGCAGTGCTAGTGAAGCCCGCGGCAAAAACATTCAGTACTTC
TRBV5-1	TRBJ2-7	-	TRBD1	CASSGSTGVTSEQYF	TGCGCCAGCAGCGGATCGACAGGGGTCACCTCCGAGCAGTACTTC
TRBV27	TRBJ2-7	many	TRBD1	CASSFQTGNEQYF	TGTGCCAGCAGTTTCCAGACAGGGAACGAGCAGTACTTC
TRBV27	TRBJ2-5	-	TRBD2	CASSARLAGGQETQYF	TGTGCCAGCAGTGCGAGACTAGCGGGGGGGCAGGAGACCCAGTACTTC
TRBV20-1	TRBJ1-5	few	TRBD1	CSARQGARGNQPQHF	TGCAGTGCTAGACAGGGGGCGAGGGGCAATCAGCCCCAGCATTTT
TRBV5-1	TRBJ2-7	-	TRBD1	CASSLGQGAEQYF	TGCGCCAGCAGCTTGGGACAGGGGGCCGAGCAGTACTTC
TRBV5-1	TRBJ1-1	-	-	CASSLGYRKADRRNTEAFF	TGCGCCAGCAGCTTGGGATACCGAAAAGCAGACCGTAGGAACACTGAAGCTTTCTTT
TRBV2	TRBJ1-4	many	-	CASSERQVANEKLFF	TGTGCCAGCAGTGAAAGACAGGTTGCTAATGAAAAACTGTTTTTT
TRBV29-1	TRBJ2-5	few	-	CSVDQNTETQYF	TGCAGCGTTGACCAGAACACGGAGACCCAGTACTTC
TRBV9	TRBJ2-3	few	TRBD2	CASSVFLAGGTQYF	TGTGCCAGCAGCGTATTCCTAGCGGGGGGAACGCAGTATTTT
TRBV12-3/TRBV12-4	TRBJ2-5	-	-	CASSLDQGGTQYF	TGTGCCAGCAGTTTAGATCAGGGGGGGACCCAGTACTTC
TRBV5-1	TRBJ2-3	few	TRBD1	CASSLGTDRARHTDTQYF	TGCGCCAGCAGCTTGGGGACCGACAGGGCTCGGCATACAGATACGCAGTATTTT
TRBV1	TRBJ2-1	-	-	CTSSQLRQEYNEQFF	TGCACCAGCAGCCAATTAAGACAGGAGTACAATGAGCAGTTCTTC
TRBV7-9	TRBJ1-4	-	TRBD1	CASSFAQGAGEKLFF	TGTGCCAGCAGCTTTGCGCAGGGGGCTGGGGAAAAACTGTTTTTT
TRBV12-3/TRBV12-4	TRBJ2-7	-	TRBD1	CASSLSGTGANEQYF	TGTGCCAGCAGTCTCTCCGGGACAGGGGCCAACGAGCAGTACTTC
TRBV4-1	TRBJ2-5	-	TRBD1	CASSRYPGDRVGQETQYF	TGCGCCAGCAGCCGCTACCCAGGGGACAGGGTGGGACAAGAGACCCAGTACTTC
TRBV13	TRBJ2-7	-	-	CASSLGSSRVPYEQYF	TGTGCCAGCAGCTTAGGAAGCAGCAGGGTACCCTACGAGCAGTACTTC
TRBV28	TRBJ2-1	-	-	CAIAGSSSYNEQFF	TGTGCCATCGCTGGGTCGAGCTCCTACAATGAGCAGTTCTTC
TRBV12-3/TRBV12-4	TRBJ2-1	-	TRBD1	CASNLRTGNNEQFF	TGTGCCAGCAACTTAAGGACAGGGAACAATGAGCAGTTCTTC
TRBV20-1	TRBJ1-1	few	-	CSAKKGGKTEAFF	TGCAGTGCGAAAAAGGGGGGGAAGACTGAAGCTTTCTTT
TRBV5-1	TRBJ2-1	-	TRBD2	CASSSRLAGGVGIMERNEQFF	TGCGCCAGCAGCAGCCGACTAGCGGGGGGCGTGGGGATAATGGAAAGGAATGAGCAGTTCTTC
TRBV28	TRBJ2-2	few	-	CASSYGDRTGELFF	TGTGCCAGCAGCTACGGGGACCGGACCGGGGAGCTGTTTTTT
TRBV5-1	TRBJ2-1	-	TRBD2	CASSPPKRGDYNEQFF	TGCGCCAGCAGCCCACCTAAGCGGGGGGACTACAATGAGCAGTTCTTC
TRBV7-2	TRBJ2-2	-	TRBD2	CASSPPGLAGSGELFF	TGTGCCAGCAGCCCCCCAGGACTAGCGGGGTCTGGGGAGCTGTTTTTT